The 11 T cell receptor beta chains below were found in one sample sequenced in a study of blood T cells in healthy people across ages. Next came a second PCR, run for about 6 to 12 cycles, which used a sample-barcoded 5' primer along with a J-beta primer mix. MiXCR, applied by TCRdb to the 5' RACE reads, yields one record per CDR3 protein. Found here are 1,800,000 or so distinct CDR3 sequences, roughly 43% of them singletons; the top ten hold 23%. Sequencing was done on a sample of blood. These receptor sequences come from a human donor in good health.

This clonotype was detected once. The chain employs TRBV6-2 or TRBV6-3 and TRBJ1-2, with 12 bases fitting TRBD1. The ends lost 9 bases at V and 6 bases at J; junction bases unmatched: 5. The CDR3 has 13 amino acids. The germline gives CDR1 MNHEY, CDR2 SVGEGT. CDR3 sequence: CASGTGGNHGYTF. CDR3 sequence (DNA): TGTGCCAGTGGGACAGGGGGCAACCATGGCTACACCTTC.

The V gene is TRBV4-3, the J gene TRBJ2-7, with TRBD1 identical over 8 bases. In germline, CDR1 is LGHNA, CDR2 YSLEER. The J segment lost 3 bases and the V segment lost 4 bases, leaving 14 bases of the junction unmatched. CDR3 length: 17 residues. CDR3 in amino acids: CASSLLHAGTGVYEQYF. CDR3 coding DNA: TGCGCCAGCAGCCTTCTCCATGCCGGGACAGGAGTCTACGAGCAGTACTTC.

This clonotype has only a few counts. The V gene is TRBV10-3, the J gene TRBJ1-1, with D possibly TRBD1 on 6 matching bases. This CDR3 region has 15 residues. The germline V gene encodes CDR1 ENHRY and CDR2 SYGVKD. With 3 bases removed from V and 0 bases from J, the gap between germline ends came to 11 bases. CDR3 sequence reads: CAISDIGQMNTEAFF. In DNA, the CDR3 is TGTGCCATCAGTGATATTGGACAGATGAACACTGAAGCTTTCTTT.

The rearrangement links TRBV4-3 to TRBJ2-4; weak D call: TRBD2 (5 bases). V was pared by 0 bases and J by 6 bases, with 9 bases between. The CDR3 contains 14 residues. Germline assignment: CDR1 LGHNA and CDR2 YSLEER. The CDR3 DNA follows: TGCGCCAGCAGCCAAGATACGGGGTTAAACATTCAGTACTTC. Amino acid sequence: CASSQDTGLNIQYF.

The DNA of the CDR3 is TGCAGCGTCCGGAACCACACCGGGGAGCTGTTTTTT. Its translation is CSVRNHTGELFF. The chain uses TRBV29-1 and TRBJ2-2; D remains unclear. CDR3 size: 12 residues. V lost 6 bases and J lost 3, with 8 bases in between. Germline CDR1 and CDR2: SQVTM and ANQGSEA.

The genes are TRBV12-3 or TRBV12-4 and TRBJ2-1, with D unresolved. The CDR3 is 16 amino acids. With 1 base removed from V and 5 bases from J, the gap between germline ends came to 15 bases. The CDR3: CASSLEVRAGHNEQFF. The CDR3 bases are TGTGCCAGCAGTTTAGAAGTACGGGCAGGCCACAATGAGCAGTTCTTC.

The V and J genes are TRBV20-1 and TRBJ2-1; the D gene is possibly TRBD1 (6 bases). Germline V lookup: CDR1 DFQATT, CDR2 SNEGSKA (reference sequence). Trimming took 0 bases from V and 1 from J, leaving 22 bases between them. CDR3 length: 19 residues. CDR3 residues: CSARDHGSEGVGSYNEQFF. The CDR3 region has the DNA TGCAGTGCTAGAGATCACGGTAGCGAGGGGGTTGGGTCCTACAATGAGCAGTTCTTC.

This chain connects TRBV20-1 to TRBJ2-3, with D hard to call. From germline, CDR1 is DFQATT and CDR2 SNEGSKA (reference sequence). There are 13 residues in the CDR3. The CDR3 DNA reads TGCACCTGTGAAGGCCCTATCACAGATACGCAGTATTTT. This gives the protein CTCEGPITDTQYF.

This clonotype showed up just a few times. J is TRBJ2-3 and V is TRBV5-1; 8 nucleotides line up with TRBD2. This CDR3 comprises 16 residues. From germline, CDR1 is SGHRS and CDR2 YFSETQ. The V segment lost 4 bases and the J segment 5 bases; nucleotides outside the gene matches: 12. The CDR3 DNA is TGCGCCAGCAGCACGGACAGCGGGGGACCGGTAGATACGCAGTATTTT. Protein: CASSTDSGGPVDTQYF.

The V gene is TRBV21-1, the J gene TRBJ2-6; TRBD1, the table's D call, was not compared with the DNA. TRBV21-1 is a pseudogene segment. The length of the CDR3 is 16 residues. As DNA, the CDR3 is TGTGCCAGCAGCGGCATGCAGGGGGCTGAGGCCAACGTCCTGACTTTC. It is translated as CASSGMQGAEANVLTF.

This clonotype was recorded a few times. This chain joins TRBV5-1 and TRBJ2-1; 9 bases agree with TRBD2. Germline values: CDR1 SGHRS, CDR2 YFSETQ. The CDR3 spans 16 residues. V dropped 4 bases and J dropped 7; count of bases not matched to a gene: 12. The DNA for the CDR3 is TGCGCCAGCAGCGGTGGATTGCTAGCGGGGCTGAATGAGCAGTTCTTC. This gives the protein CASSGGLLAGLNEQFF. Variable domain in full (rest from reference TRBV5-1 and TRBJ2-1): KAGVTQTPRYLIKTRGQQVTLSCSPISGHRSVSWYQQTPGQGLQFLFEYFSETQRNKGNFPGRFSGRQFSNSRSEMNVSTLELGDSALYLCASSGGLLAGLNEQFFGPGTRLTVL.